The present entry profiles one T cell receptor (beta chain) with its context. Its specificity is unknown. Here the gene names and germline are mouse. The read ends 1 residue before the CDR3 terminus; that terminus is restored from the germline J gene. Germline values: CDR1 LGHNA, CDR2 YNLKQL (reference sequence). This CDR3 spans 15 amino acids. The V gene end was trimmed by 0 bases and the J gene end by 8 bases; junction bases not matched to a gene: 3. The data originate from a study of tissue T cells after allogeneic stem cell transplantation. Study-wide results and limits: The patient cohort was small and clinically heterogeneous, with limited sampling depth. In patients and mice, blood and spleen missed much of tissue repertoire. Anatomically similar tissues had similar TCR repertoires within each patient.

Assay: immunoSEQ multiplex PCR; the TCRdb copy retains only in-frame clones and omits some. The data hold some 1,200 clones, with about 51% observed a single time. Material for sequencing was skin. This receptor was obtained from a female BALB/c mouse in good health. MHC haplotype: H2-d. The chain combines TRBV5 with TRBJ1-4; 10 bases fit TRBD1. CDR3 residues: CASSQDRGQGERLFF. Partial CDR3 DNA: TGTGCCAGCAGCCAAGATAGGGGACAGGGGGAAAGATTATTT.